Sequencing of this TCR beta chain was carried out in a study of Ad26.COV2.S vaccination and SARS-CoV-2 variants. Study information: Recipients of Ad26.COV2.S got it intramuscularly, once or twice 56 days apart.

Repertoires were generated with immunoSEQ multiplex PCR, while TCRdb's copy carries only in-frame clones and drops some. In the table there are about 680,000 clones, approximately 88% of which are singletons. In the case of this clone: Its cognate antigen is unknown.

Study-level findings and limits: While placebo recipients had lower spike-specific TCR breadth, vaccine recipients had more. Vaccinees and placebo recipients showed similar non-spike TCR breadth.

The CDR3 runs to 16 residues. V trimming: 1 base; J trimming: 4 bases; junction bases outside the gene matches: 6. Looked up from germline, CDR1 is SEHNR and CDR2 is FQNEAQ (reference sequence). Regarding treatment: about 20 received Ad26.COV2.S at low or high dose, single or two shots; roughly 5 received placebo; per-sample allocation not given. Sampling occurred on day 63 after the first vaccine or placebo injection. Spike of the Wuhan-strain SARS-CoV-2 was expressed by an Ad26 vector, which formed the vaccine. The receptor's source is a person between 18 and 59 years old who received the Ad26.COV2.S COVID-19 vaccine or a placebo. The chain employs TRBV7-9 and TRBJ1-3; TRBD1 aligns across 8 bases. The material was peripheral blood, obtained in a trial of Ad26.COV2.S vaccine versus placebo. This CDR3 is CASSLVPRQGGNTIYF. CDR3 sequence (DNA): TGTGCCAGCAGCTTAGTCCCGCGACAGGGGGGAAACACCATATATTTT.